This TCR beta chain was sequenced during a study of identical twins. Study-wide results and limits: Modelling approaches yielded underestimates of out-of-frame TCR alpha sharing between monozygotic twins. Clonotypes of the beta chain that were abundant in cord blood carried fewer insertions (memory repertoires showed none).

No donor was unhealthy or non-Caucasian. TCRdb passed the 5' RACE reads through MiXCR, listing each CDR3 protein once. The sample carries about 340,000 distinct CDR3 sequences, roughly 9% recorded once. In its sample, this clonotype was seen many times. Its cognate antigen is unknown. Per germline, CDR1 SGHRS and CDR2 YFSETQ. This CDR3 is 11 amino acids long. V was shortened by 6 bases and J by 3 bases, with 6 bases between the two germline ends. V is TRBV5-1 and J is TRBJ2-5; D may be TRBD2 (6 bases). Sequenced input: naive T cells sorted from blood. The sequence was obtained from a woman aged 50 to 60 in good health. The CDR3 loop is CASTGEETQYF. The CDR3 coding sequence is TGCGCCAGCACGGGGGAAGAGACCCAGTACTTC.